What follows are 21 T cell receptor beta chains derived from one specimen sequenced in a study of cytomegalovirus exposure and HLA in healthy donors. The PCR contained 60 Vbeta and 13 Jbeta primers. Method: immunoSEQ multiplex PCR; TCRdb's copy keeps in-frame clones and lacks some. The data hold about 120,000 clones, with more than 70% observed a single time. The sequenced sample was PBMCs. The receptors were gathered from a woman aged 50 to 60 in good health and CMV-seropositive.

The gene calls are TRBV6-5 and TRBJ1-2; the match to TRBD1 covers 10 bases. Germline lookup yields CDR1 MNHEY and CDR2 SVGAGI. This CDR3 is built from 14 residues. The junction had 4 bases not matched to a gene; V was cut back by 5 bases and J by 4 bases. The CDR3 nucleotides are TGTGCCAGCAGTCCAGGACAGGGGGTCTATGGCTACACCTTC. Residues: CASSPGQGVYGYTF.

This sequence joins TRBV7-2 and TRBJ2-1, with TRBD2 as a possible D gene (6 bases). V was shortened by 2 bases and J by 4 bases, with 12 bases between the two germline ends. This CDR3 is built from 15 residues. Per the germline V gene, CDR1 is SGHTA and CDR2 is FQGNSA. CDR3 residues: CASSLSWGVYNEQFF. The CDR3 bases are TGTGCCAGCAGCTTAAGCTGGGGGGTTTACAATGAGCAGTTCTTC.

The chain recombines TRBV5-5 with TRBJ2-2; 7 bases map to TRBD1. The V gene end was trimmed by 0 bases and the J gene end by 8 bases; junction bases not matched to a gene: 10. CDR3 length equals 16 residues. Germline V lookup: CDR1 SGHKS, CDR2 YYEKEE (reference sequence). The CDR3 region has the DNA TGTGCCAGCAGCTTGGGGCCCGGGACAGCGACGGGGGAGCTGTTTTTT. It specifies CASSLGPGTATGELFF.

This rearrangement joins TRBV19 to TRBJ1-1, with 9 bases aligning to TRBD1. Germline V gene data show CDR1 as LNHDA and CDR2 as SQIVND (reference sequence). The length of the CDR3 is 13 residues. With V trimmed by 8 bases and J by 1 base, 2 bases remained unmatched. The CDR3 here is CASGDRANTEAFF. As DNA, the CDR3 is TGTGCCAGTGGGGACAGGGCGAACACTGAAGCTTTCTTT.

This rearrangement joins TRBV2 to TRBJ2-5, with 9 bases aligning to TRBD1. The CDR3 length is 16 residues. Germline assignment: CDR1 SNHLY and CDR2 FYNNEI. J was trimmed by 5 bases and V by 4 bases; bases with no gene match: 11. The CDR3 DNA reads TGTGCCAGCAGTGCAATACCGGGACAGGGTTTGGAGACCCAGTACTTC. It codes for CASSAIPGQGLETQYF.

V and J are TRBV6-6 and TRBJ2-5, with D unclear. The CDR3 runs to 12 residues. V was shortened by 2 bases and J by 11 bases, with 12 bases between the two germline ends. CDR1 is MNHNY, CDR2 SVGAGI, per germline (reference sequence). CDR3 sequence: CASSYRVQRQYF. Here the CDR3 DNA reads TGTGCCAGCAGTTACAGAGTGCAGAGGCAGTACTTC.

This clone was seen just once. The DNA for the CDR3 is TGTGCCATCAGTGACCCTGACAGGGGATCCCTCCACTTT. Its protein is CAISDPDRGSLHF. V is TRBV10-3 and J is TRBJ1-6, with TRBD1 matching over 8 bases. The CDR3 is 13 residues long. Germline lookup yields CDR1 ENHRY and CDR2 SYGVKD. V shed 3 bases and J 14 bases; nucleotides not matched to a gene: 6.

In this sample, this clone turned up a few times. J is TRBJ1-2 and V is TRBV4-1, with a possible D match to TRBD1 (5 bases). From germline, CDR1 is MGHRA and CDR2 YSYEKL. The CDR3 runs 14 residues. V lost 1 base to trimming and J lost 9 bases, with 15 bases between them. CDR3 region: CASSQGSQGGRYTF. CDR3 DNA: TGCGCCAGCAGCCAAGGTAGCCAGGGTGGGCGCTACACCTTC.

This clone has only a few counts. V usage is TRBV7-3 and J usage is TRBJ1-1, with D tentatively TRBD1 (5 bases). Germline V gives CDR1 SGHTA, CDR2 FQGTGA. The CDR3 covers 13 residues. V was trimmed by 5 bases and J by 7 bases, leaving 14 bases between them. CDR3 residues: CASSRRDRDEAFF. DNA of the CDR3: TGTGCCAGCAGCAGGCGGGACCGGGATGAAGCTTTCTTT.

V is TRBV6-5 and J is TRBJ2-7; perhaps TRBD1 as D (6 bases). Trimming shortened V by 4 bases and J by 5 bases, and 15 bases separated the two germline ends. CDR1 is MNHEY and CDR2 is SVGAGI in the germline V gene. This CDR3 contains 14 residues. Here the CDR3 DNA reads TGTGCCAGCAGTTCTCCGTTACAGGGAAACGAGCAGTACTTC. This translates into CASSSPLQGNEQYF.

The chain employs TRBV27 and TRBJ2-7; TRBD2 agrees at 8 bases. The CDR3 has 16 residues. Looked up from germline, CDR1 is MNHEY and CDR2 is SMNVEV (reference sequence). The ends lost 5 bases at V and 5 bases at J; junction bases unmatched: 14. The CDR3 loop reads CASSKFLREGLNEQYF. CDR3 in DNA: TGTGCCAGCAGTAAGTTCCTACGGGAGGGCCTTAACGAGCAGTACTTC.

This chain uses TRBV5-4 with TRBJ2-1; 8 bases line up with TRBD1. CDR1 and CDR2 from the germline V gene are SGHNT and YYREEE (reference sequence). After removal of 0 bases from V and 8 bases from J, the junction contained 4 bases not matched to a gene. The CDR3 is made up of 14 amino acids. The CDR3 nucleotides are TGTGCCAGCAGCTTGGAGGGCAGGGGGCATGAGCAGTTCTTC. It encodes CASSLEGRGHEQFF.

The V gene is TRBV6-1, the J gene TRBJ2-2; D uncertain. The CDR3 sequence is 14 residues long. The ends were cut back, 2 bases at V and 4 bases at J, with 8 bases in the middle. Per the germline V gene, CDR1 is MNHNS and CDR2 is SASEGT. CDR3 nucleotide sequence: TGTGCCAGCAGTGAACCCTCGCGCACCGGGGAGCTGTTTTTT. Protein product: CASSEPSRTGELFF.

The chain links TRBV13 to TRBJ2-7; TRBD2 agrees at 9 bases. The trim removed 1 base at V and 2 bases at J, leaving 6 bases unmatched. Germline CDR1 and CDR2: PRHDT and FYEKMQ (reference sequence). This CDR3 is 16 amino acids long. CDR3 sequence reads: CASSLAQGLAPYEQYF. The CDR3 region has the DNA TGTGCCAGCAGCTTAGCGCAGGGACTAGCTCCCTACGAGCAGTACTTC.

This chain joins TRBV19 and TRBJ1-2, with 7 nucleotides matching TRBD1. The CDR3 covers 14 residues. Per the germline V gene, CDR1 is LNHDA and CDR2 is SQIVND (reference sequence). V lost 4 bases, J lost 5 bases, and 7 bases stayed unmatched. CDR3 DNA sequence: TGTGCCAGTAGTAATCAGCCAGGGGGTTATGGCTACACCTTC. This sequence encodes CASSNQPGGYGYTF. Variable domain in full (rest from reference TRBV19 and TRBJ1-2): DGGITQSPKYLFRKEGQNVTLSCEQNLNHDAMYWYRQDPGQGLRLIYYSQIVNDFQKGDIAEGYSVSREKKESFPLTVTSAQKNPTAFYLCASSNQPGGYGYTFGSGTRLTVV.

The V gene is TRBV7-2, the J gene TRBJ2-5; no clear D. CDR1 is SGHTA, CDR2 FQGNSA, per germline. Trimming took off 1 base at V and 4 bases at J, with 4 bases between the two ends. The CDR3 loop spans 12 amino acids. The CDR3 region is CASSLVAETQYF. The CDR3 bases are TGTGCCAGCAGCTTAGTGGCAGAGACCCAGTACTTC. The entire variable domain, with the rest obtained from reference TRBV7-2 and TRBJ2-5, is as follows: GAGVSQSPSNKVTEKGKDVELRCDPISGHTALYWYRQSLGQGLEFLIYFQGNSAPDKSGLPSDRFSAERTGGSVSTLTIQRTQQEDSAVYLCASSLVAETQYFGPGTRLLVL.

This CDR3 reads CAWGTGEEKLFF. In nucleotides, the CDR3 is TGTGCCTGGGGGACAGGAGAGGAAAAACTGTTTTTT. The rearrangement links TRBV30 to TRBJ1-4; TRBD1 aligns across 8 bases. This CDR3 spans 12 amino acids. V dropped 5 bases and J dropped 8; count of bases not matched to a gene: 4. Germline loops: CDR1 GTSNPN, CDR2 SVGIG (reference sequence).

This chain uses TRBV19 with TRBJ2-2; 9 bases are shared with TRBD1. Per the germline V gene, CDR1 is LNHDA and CDR2 is SQIVND (reference sequence). CDR3 length: 16 residues. The V segment lost 6 bases and the J segment 1 base; nucleotides outside the gene matches: 6. The CDR3 sequence: CASRQGQGGNTGELFF. In DNA form, the CDR3 reads TGTGCCAGTAGGCAGGGACAGGGCGGGAACACCGGGGAGCTGTTTTTT.

The rearrangement joins TRBV6-5 to TRBJ1-1; TRBD1 aligns across 8 bases. V trimming: 6 bases; J trimming: 1 base; junction bases outside the gene matches: 4. Per germline, CDR1 MNHEY and CDR2 SVGAGI. CDR3 length: 14 residues. DNA for the CDR3: TGTGCCAGCAGGCAGGGGGCCGGGAACACTGAAGCTTTCTTT. Its translation is CASRQGAGNTEAFF.

The chain combines TRBV5-1 with TRBJ1-4; 9 nucleotides match TRBD1. Trimming cost V 4 bases and J 8 bases; bases outside gene matches: 12. The CDR3 contains 16 residues. From germline, CDR1 is SGHRS and CDR2 YFSETQ. The CDR3 reads CASSPTGDRAREKLFF. CDR3 in DNA: TGCGCCAGCAGCCCCACCGGGGACAGGGCACGAGAAAAACTGTTTTTT.

This clone was picked up one time. The rearrangement joins TRBV9 to TRBJ1-1; D not resolved. Trimming pared 3 bases from V and 0 bases from J, leaving 15 bases between. Germline V lookup: CDR1 SGDLS, CDR2 YYNGEE. This CDR3 is built from 16 residues. The CDR3, as DNA: TGTGCCAGCAGCGCCCACACGAGAGACATGAACACTGAAGCTTTCTTT. Residues: CASSAHTRDMNTEAFF.